A selection of T cell receptor beta chains follows, all from one sample in a study. TCRdb analysed the 5' RACE reads with MiXCR anew, one entry per CDR3 protein. The repertoire holds over 50,000 distinct CDR3 sequences, approximately 24% seen once, with 2.5% to 3.5% in the top ten. Material: tumor-infiltrating naive CD4+ T cells sorted from the breast tumor. The source is a female donor with breast cancer. CDR3s include the opening cysteine and the closing phenylalanine or tryptophan. D genes are given only for firm matches. Clone size is given for some rows only: seen once, a few or many times, or a class if the clone is expanded.

clone_size j_call d_call v_call cdr3_aa cdr3_nt
many TRBJ2-3 . TRBV20-1 CSAPHYTSGTQYF TGCAGTGCTCCTCACTATACCTCTGGTACGCAGTATTTT
. TRBJ1-6 . TRBV20-1 CSAARNYNSPLHF TGCAGTGCAGCCCGGAATTATAATTCACCCCTCCACTTT
. TRBJ2-3 . TRBV5-1 CASSLIPGTDTQYF TGCGCCAGCAGCTTGATCCCTGGCACAGATACGCAGTATTTT
few TRBJ2-5 . TRBV12-3/TRBV12-4 CASSYGLETQYF TGTGCCAGCAGTTATGGGTTGGAGACCCAGTACTTC
few TRBJ1-3 . TRBV3-1 CASSQDVRSSGNTIYF TGTGCCAGCAGCCAAGATGTTCGCAGCTCTGGAAACACCATATATTTT
. TRBJ2-3 TRBD2 TRBV20-1 CSAFASGRATDTQYF TGCAGTGCTTTCGCTAGCGGGAGGGCCACAGATACGCAGTATTTT
. TRBJ2-3 TRBD2 TRBV18 CASSDLGLAPDTQYF TGTGCCAGCTCAGACTTGGGACTAGCGCCAGATACGCAGTATTTT
. TRBJ1-2 TRBD1 TRBV24-1 CATSDETGDGYTF TGTGCCACCAGTGATGAGACAGGGGACGGCTACACCTTC
few TRBJ1-6 . TRBV5-1 CASSLMGQVGSPLHF TGCGCCAGCAGCCTCATGGGACAAGTTGGATCACCCCTCCACTTT
many TRBJ2-7 . TRBV7-3 CASSLDRTYEQYF TGTGCCAGCAGCTTAGACAGGACCTACGAGCAGTACTTC
. TRBJ2-5 . TRBV7-2 CASGREETQYF TGTGCCAGCGGCCGGGAGGAGACCCAGTACTTC
few TRBJ1-2 . TRBV28 CASSSIVRTWGGYTF TGTGCCAGCAGTTCTATCGTGAGGACCTGGGGTGGCTACACCTTC
. TRBJ2-5 . TRBV29-1 CSVRAGTQETQYF TGCAGCGTCAGAGCAGGGACCCAAGAGACCCAGTACTTC
many TRBJ1-2 . TRBV2 CASSFTRDTYGYTF TGTGCCAGCAGTTTTACCCGGGACACATATGGCTACACCTTC
many TRBJ1-2 TRBD1 TRBV6-5 CASSRGQGVVGYTF TGTGCCAGCAGCCGGGGACAGGGGGTGGTTGGCTACACCTTC
. TRBJ2-1 TRBD1 TRBV20-1 CSARDSRSYNEQFF TGCAGTGCTCGGGACAGTCGGTCCTACAATGAGCAGTTCTTC
few TRBJ1-2 TRBD1 TRBV4-3 CASSQGSGTGEGYTF TGCGCCAGCAGCCAAGGTTCCGGGACAGGGGAAGGCTACACCTTC
. TRBJ2-5 . TRBV5-1 CASSLGSIETQYF TGCGCCAGCAGCTTGGGCTCAATCGAGACCCAGTACTTC
. TRBJ2-2 . TRBV5-1 CASSLVSVVPTGELFF TGCGCCAGCAGCTTGGTAAGCGTAGTGCCCACCGGGGAGCTGTTTTTT
few TRBJ1-2 TRBD1 TRBV7-9 CASSRDGGQGHYGYTF TGTGCCAGCAGCCGGGATGGGGGACAGGGACACTATGGCTACACCTTC
few TRBJ2-3 . TRBV7-3 CASSRLSSTDTQYF TGTGCCAGCAGCCGATTATCGAGCACAGATACGCAGTATTTT
many TRBJ2-1 TRBD2 TRBV6-4 CASSNGLAGNNEQFF TGTGCCAGCAGTAATGGACTAGCGGGAAACAATGAGCAGTTCTTC
many TRBJ2-1 TRBD1 TRBV5-1 CASSDGQDYNEQFF TGCGCCAGCAGCGACGGACAGGACTACAATGAGCAGTTCTTC
. TRBJ1-2 . TRBV5-1 CASSSVHLAGGYTF TGCGCCAGCAGCTCGGTACATCTAGCCGGTGGCTACACCTTC
. TRBJ2-1 TRBD2 TRBV12-3/TRBV12-4 CASSREAQNNEQFF TGTGCCAGCTCGCGGGAGGCCCAAAACAATGAGCAGTTCTTC
. TRBJ2-3 . TRBV4-2 CASSQLRTGVADTQYF TGTGCCAGCAGCCAACTGAGGACTGGAGTAGCAGATACGCAGTATTTT
. TRBJ2-1 TRBD2 TRBV7-3 CASSRTSGYEQFF TGTGCCAGCAGTCGGACTAGCGGGTATGAGCAGTTCTTC
few TRBJ2-4 TRBD2 TRBV20-1 CSARLADQNIQYF TGCAGTGCTCGACTAGCGGATCAAAACATTCAGTACTTC
. TRBJ2-5 . TRBV20-1 CSASPTLQAEGETQYF TGCAGTGCTAGCCCCACTCTACAAGCGGAAGGAGAGACCCAGTACTTC
once TRBJ2-6 TRBD1 TRBV18 CASSPGQGISSGANVLTF TGTGCCAGCTCACCGGGACAGGGGATCTCCTCTGGGGCCAACGTCCTGACTTTC
few TRBJ2-5 TRBD2 TRBV5-5 CASLIAGGPGETQYF TGTGCCAGCCTTATAGCGGGGGGTCCCGGAGAGACCCAGTACTTC